What follows are 27 T cell receptor beta chains derived from one specimen sequenced in a study of graft-versus-host responses after intestinal transplantation. Produced via immunoSEQ multiplex PCR; TCRdb's table is partial and in-frame only. The sample lists about 37,000 clones; 87% were seen once. Intraepithelial plus lamina propria lymphocytes were released by processing graft tissue. The sequences come from ileum tissue, collected 200 to 210 days after intestinal transplant. All receptors derive from a human patient who received an intestinal transplant, so some T cells may come from the graft donor.

This chain joins TRBV7-9 and TRBJ2-5; a possible D gene is TRBD2 (6 bases). Trimming pared 8 bases from V and 2 bases from J, leaving 21 bases between. CDR1 and CDR2 (germline): SEHNR, FQNEAQ (reference sequence). CDR3 length equals 16 residues. CDR3 sequence (DNA): TGTGCCAGCGGCCTCCACGGGAGAGGCCGTCAAGAGACCCAGTACTTC. Amino acids: CASGLHGRGRQETQYF.

Worth noting for this clone: The sample has other DNA sequences that encode this CDR3 too. V and J are TRBV11-2 and TRBJ2-7; possibly TRBD2 for D (6 bases). The CDR3 is made up of 12 amino acids. Trimming cost V 1 base and J 7 bases, with 8 bases left between them. In germline, CDR1 is SGHAT, CDR2 FQNNGV. The chain's CDR3 is CASSLGAGEQYF. As DNA, the CDR3 is TGTGCCAGCAGCTTAGGAGCGGGTGAGCAGTACTTC.

The chain carries TRBV14 and TRBJ1-2, with D possibly TRBD1 on 5 matching bases. Trimming cost V 4 bases and J 2 bases, with 11 bases left between them. CDR1 SGHDN and CDR2 FVKESK come from the germline V gene. CDR3 size: 14 residues. Here the CDR3 reads CASSLRQGNYGYTF. Written as DNA, the CDR3 is TGTGCCAGCAGCCTTCGGCAGGGCAACTATGGCTACACCTTC.

About this clone: At one of its ends the junction is not consistent with the germline gene, which may arise from a read error. V gene TRBV5-6 combines with J gene TRBJ2-2, with 7 nucleotides matching TRBD2. The CDR3 consists of 16 residues. Germline assignment: CDR1 SGHDT and CDR2 YYEEEE. CDR3 sequence (DNA): TGTGCCAGCAGCTGGGTTGACAGCTCGTCATGGGGGGGAGCTGTTTTT. Amino acid sequence: CASSWVDSSSWGGAVF.

J is TRBJ2-1 and V is TRBV27, with a possible D match to TRBD1 (6 bases). Germline lookup yields CDR1 MNHEY and CDR2 SMNVEV (reference sequence). The V end was cut by 2 bases, the J end by 7 bases, with 15 bases between. This CDR3 region has 15 residues. CDR3 amino acids: CASSLMSGAGNEQFF. In DNA, the CDR3 is TGTGCCAGCAGTTTAATGTCAGGGGCCGGGAATGAGCAGTTCTTC.

The chain carries TRBV5-4 and TRBJ1-2; D is unresolved. The CDR3 consists of 13 residues. In germline, CDR1 is SGHNT, CDR2 YYREEE (reference sequence). V lost 4 bases and J 2 bases, leaving 9 bases between the germline ends. In nucleotides, the CDR3 is TGTGCCAGCAGCGTCGACAAGAACTATGGCTACACCTTC. Its protein product is CASSVDKNYGYTF.

This rearrangement joins TRBV7-9 to TRBJ1-2; perhaps TRBD1 as D (6 bases). Deletions cut 5 bases from V and 4 bases from J, with 14 bases between. The V gene's germline CDR1 is SEHNR and CDR2 FQNEAQ (reference sequence). The CDR3 has 14 residues. The CDR3 spells CASSPRQGFYGYTF. The CDR3 region has the DNA TGTGCCAGCAGCCCCCGTCAGGGGTTCTATGGCTACACCTTC.

In its sample, this clone was seen a few times. The rearrangement joins TRBV7-9 to TRBJ2-3, with 8 bases aligning to TRBD1. CDR3 length: 16 residues. J gave up 1 base and V 6 bases, and 9 bases lay outside the gene matches. Per the germline V gene, CDR1 is SEHNR and CDR2 is FQNEAQ (reference sequence). DNA for the CDR3: TGTGCCAGCAGACTACCCAGGGGACAGGGCACAGATACGCAGTATTTT. It translates to CASRLPRGQGTDTQYF. Together with reference TRBV7-9 and TRBJ2-3, the CDR3 gives the full variable domain: DTGVSQNPRHKITKRGQNVTFRCDPISEHNRLYWYRQTLGQGPEFLTYFQNEAQLEKSRLLSDRFSAERPKGSFSTLEIQRTEQGDSAMYLCASRLPRGQGTDTQYFGPGTRLTVL.

CDR3 DNA: TGTGCCAGCAGCCTCGCTAGCGGGAGTTGGAATGAGCAGTTCTTC. This codes for CASSLASGSWNEQFF. This chain uses TRBV6-5 with TRBJ2-1, with TRBD2 matching 10 bases. From germline, CDR1 is MNHEY and CDR2 SVGAGI. Trimming took 6 bases from V and 7 from J; bases not matched to a gene: 9. The CDR3 is 15 residues long.

The chain is built from TRBV2 and TRBJ2-5, with D perhaps matching TRBD2 (5 bases). The DNA matches TRBJ2-7 better at its end, which makes the J call doubtful. The germline gives CDR1 SNHLY, CDR2 FYNNEI. The CDR3 runs 13 residues. This chain's CDR3 is CASNGDSSYEQYF. CDR3 coding DNA: TGTGCCAGCAACGGGGATAGCTCCTACGAGCAGTACTTC.

This sequence joins TRBV23-1 and TRBJ2-7; 9 bases line up with TRBD2. TRBV23-1 is classed as an ORF, of uncertain function. This CDR3 comprises 13 residues. The ends lost 7 bases at V and 6 bases at J; junction bases unmatched: 7. CDR3 sequence reads: CASNEREEVEQYF. In DNA form, the CDR3 reads TGCGCCAGCAATGAGCGGGAGGAGGTCGAGCAGTACTTC.

The chain is built from TRBV5-6 and TRBJ2-7; TRBD1 aligns across 10 bases. The CDR3 sequence is 14 residues long. Trimming at V came to 5 bases and at J to 4 bases, leaving 6 bases not matched to a gene. Germline CDR1 and CDR2: SGHDT and YYEEEE. Here the CDR3 DNA reads TGTGCCAGCAGTTCTGACAGGGGGCGGTACGAGCAGTACTTC. This sequence encodes CASSSDRGRYEQYF.

The chain couples TRBV6-4 to TRBJ2-7, with D possibly called TRBD1 or TRBD2 (5 bases each). V dropped 6 bases and J dropped 1 base, with 10 bases sitting between them. This CDR3 spans 13 amino acids. CDR1 MRHNA and CDR2 SNTAGT come from the germline V gene. The DNA for the CDR3 is TGTGCCAGCAGATGGGACGGGTCCTACGAGCAGTACTTC. Translating it yields CASRWDGSYEQYF.

This rearrangement joins TRBV6-5 to TRBJ1-2, with TRBD1 matching over 12 bases. This CDR3 is 14 amino acids long. Germline CDR1 reads MNHEY; CDR2 reads SVGAGI. V gave up 6 bases and J gave up 6 bases; unmatched junction bases: 5. The CDR3 here is CASSTGQGAHGYTF. The DNA of the CDR3 is TGTGCCAGCAGCACGGGACAGGGGGCTCATGGCTACACCTTC.

This sequence joins TRBV29-1 and TRBJ2-5; D possibly uses TRBD1 or TRBD2 (6 bases each). Trimming took 0 bases from V and 0 from J, leaving 14 bases between them. CDR3 length: 16 residues. CDR1 and CDR2 (germline): SQVTM, ANQGSEA. CDR3 sequence: CSVEEGGAGYQETQYF. CDR3 nucleotide sequence: TGCAGCGTTGAAGAGGGGGGCGCAGGGTACCAAGAGACCCAGTACTTC.

The chain recombines TRBV7-9 with TRBJ1-2; 10 nucleotides line up with TRBD1. Unmatched junction bases numbered 4, after V lost 4 bases and J lost 5 bases. Germline CDR1 SEHNR, CDR2 FQNEAQ (reference sequence). The CDR3 is 14 amino acids. As DNA, the CDR3 is TGTGCCAGCAGCTCGACAGGGGGCTCTTATGGCTACACCTTC. It is translated as CASSSTGGSYGYTF.

This chain uses TRBV2 with TRBJ1-1, with D maybe TRBD1 (6 bases). The V and J ends lost 6 bases and 1 base respectively, with 12 bases between them. The CDR3 is 14 residues long. CDR1 and CDR2 (germline): SNHLY, FYNNEI. In nucleotides, the CDR3 is TGTGCCAGCAGAAACAGGGCTGGGAACACTGAAGCTTTCTTT. The encoded protein is CASRNRAGNTEAFF.

V and J are TRBV2 and TRBJ2-7, with TRBD1 matching 11 bases. CDR3 length equals 14 residues. V lost 5 bases and J lost 6; bases outside the gene matches: 6. The germline V gene encodes CDR1 SNHLY and CDR2 FYNNEI. Written as DNA, the CDR3 is TGTGCCAGCAGTCCGGGACAGGGGGACCGCGAGCAGTACTTC. Protein sequence: CASSPGQGDREQYF.

The chain has TRBV4-1 and TRBJ1-1; TRBD1 agrees at 7 bases. CDR3 size: 14 residues. Per germline, CDR1 MGHRA and CDR2 YSYEKL. Trimming at V came to 5 bases and at J to 1 base, leaving 4 bases not matched to a gene. CDR3 amino acids: CASSKRTGNTEAFF. The CDR3 DNA is TGCGCCAGCAGCAAACGGACAGGGAACACTGAAGCTTTCTTT.

The CDR3 here is CSALPGGYEQYF. The CDR3 bases are TGCAGCGCCCTCCCGGGAGGGTACGAGCAGTACTTC. The chain uses TRBV29-1 and TRBJ2-5; 8 bases agree with TRBD2. The DNA end is a closer match to TRBJ2-7, so the J assignment may be wrong. This CDR3 has 12 amino acids. Germline V CDR1 and CDR2: SQVTM, ANQGSEA.

The chain is built from TRBV27 and TRBJ1-6; TRBD1 aligns across 8 bases. This CDR3 has 16 amino acids. Germline V gene sequence: CDR1 MNHEY, CDR2 SMNVEV (reference sequence). V shed 3 bases, J shed 10 bases, and the junction held 11 bases outside the gene matches. CDR3 region: CASSLVGQGAKSPLHF. The CDR3, as DNA: TGTGCCAGCAGTTTGGTCGGGCAGGGGGCAAAATCACCCCTCCACTTT.

The chain is built from TRBV6-5 and TRBJ2-1; possible D gene TRBD2, 7 bases. The CDR3 is 15 residues long. Germline V CDR1 and CDR2: MNHEY, SVGAGI. Trimming stripped 0 bases from V and 5 bases from J, with 11 bases between. The CDR3 reads CASSYSAGANNEQFF. Written as DNA, the CDR3 is TGTGCCAGCAGTTACTCGGCGGGGGCTAACAATGAGCAGTTCTTC.

About this clone itself: A junction boundary mismatches the germline segment, possibly from a read error. V and J are TRBV11-3 and TRBJ2-3, with D maybe TRBD2 (5 bases). The CDR3 loop spans 15 amino acids. Per the germline V gene, CDR1 is SGHNT and CDR2 is YENEEA. The chain's CDR3 is CASSVEGRSTDTQYF. CDR3 bases: TGTGCCAGCAGCGTAGAGGGTCGGAGCACAGATACGCAGTATTTT.

The chain carries TRBV5-1 and TRBJ2-7; unclear D gene. Germline CDR1 reads SGHRS; CDR2 reads YFSETQ. The CDR3 is 12 amino acids. Deletions cut 0 bases from V and 4 bases from J, with 5 bases between. The CDR3 sequence is CASSLDQYEQYF. The CDR3 bases are TGCGCCAGCAGCTTGGATCAGTACGAGCAGTACTTC.

The rearrangement joins TRBV5-1 to TRBJ2-7; TRBD2 aligns across 16 bases. The CDR3 length is 17 residues. V lost 5 bases and J lost 3; bases outside the gene matches: 8. Germline V CDR1 and CDR2: SGHRS, YFSETQ. As DNA, the CDR3 is TGCGCCAGCAGACGCGGGACTAGCGGGGGGGCCGTCTACGAGCAGTACTTC. Residues: CASRRGTSGGAVYEQYF.

This clone was recorded once. V is TRBV5-4 and J is TRBJ2-7; unclear D gene. This CDR3 comprises 14 residues. The V gene's germline CDR1 is SGHNT and CDR2 YYREEE (reference sequence). V dropped 4 bases and J dropped 2 bases, with 13 bases sitting between them. The CDR3 spells CASSPEPRTYEQYF. The CDR3 region has the DNA TGTGCCAGCAGCCCGGAGCCTAGGACCTACGAGCAGTACTTC.

DNA for the CDR3: TGTGCCAGCAGCTTCGAGGAGCTGTTTTTT. Amino acids: CASSFEELFF. The chain joins TRBV7-9 to TRBJ2-2; D gene uncertain. CDR3 length: 10 residues. V was cut by 3 bases and J by 10 bases, with 3 bases left in between. Germline V CDR1 and CDR2: SEHNR, FQNEAQ (reference sequence).